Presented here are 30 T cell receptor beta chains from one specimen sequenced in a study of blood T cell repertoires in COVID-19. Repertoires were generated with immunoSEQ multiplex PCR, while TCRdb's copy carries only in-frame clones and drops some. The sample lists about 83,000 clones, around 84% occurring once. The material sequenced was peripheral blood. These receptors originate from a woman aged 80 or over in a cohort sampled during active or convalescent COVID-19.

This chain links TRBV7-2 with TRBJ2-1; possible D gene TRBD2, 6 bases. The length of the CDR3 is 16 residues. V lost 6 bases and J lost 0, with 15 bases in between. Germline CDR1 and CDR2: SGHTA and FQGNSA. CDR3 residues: CASSPSGGISYNEQFF. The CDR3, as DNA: TGTGCCAGCAGTCCCTCCGGCGGGATCTCCTACAATGAGCAGTTCTTC.

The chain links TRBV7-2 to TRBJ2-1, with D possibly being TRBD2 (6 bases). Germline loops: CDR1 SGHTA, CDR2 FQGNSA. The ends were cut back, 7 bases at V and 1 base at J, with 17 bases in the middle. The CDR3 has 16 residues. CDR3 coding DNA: TGTGCCAGCACTCCACTGGCTAGCGTATCCTACAATGAGCAGTTCTTC. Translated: CASTPLASVSYNEQFF.

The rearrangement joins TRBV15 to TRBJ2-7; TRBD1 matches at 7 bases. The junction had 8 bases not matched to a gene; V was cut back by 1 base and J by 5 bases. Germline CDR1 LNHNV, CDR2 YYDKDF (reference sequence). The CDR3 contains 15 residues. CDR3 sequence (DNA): TGTGCCACCAGCAGAGCCGGGACAGTGGGTAACGAGCAGTACTTC. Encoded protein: CATSRAGTVGNEQYF.

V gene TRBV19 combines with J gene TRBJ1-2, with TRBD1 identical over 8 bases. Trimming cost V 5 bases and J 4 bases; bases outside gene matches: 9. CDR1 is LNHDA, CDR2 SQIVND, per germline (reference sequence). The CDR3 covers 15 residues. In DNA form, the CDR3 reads TGTGCCAGTAGTGTCGCTCCCGGGACAGGCTATGGCTACACCTTC. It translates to CASSVAPGTGYGYTF.

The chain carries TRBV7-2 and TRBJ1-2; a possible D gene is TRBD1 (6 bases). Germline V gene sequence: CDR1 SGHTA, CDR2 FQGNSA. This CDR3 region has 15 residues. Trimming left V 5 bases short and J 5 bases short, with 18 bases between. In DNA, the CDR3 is TGTGCCAGCAGCGTCAGGAACCTCAGGGGTTATGGCTACACCTTC. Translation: CASSVRNLRGYGYTF.

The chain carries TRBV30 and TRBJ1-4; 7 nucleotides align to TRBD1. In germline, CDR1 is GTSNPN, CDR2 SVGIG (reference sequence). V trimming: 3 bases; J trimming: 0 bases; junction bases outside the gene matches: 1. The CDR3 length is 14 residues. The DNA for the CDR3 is TGTGCCTGGAGCGGACAGGCAACTAATGAAAAACTGTTTTTT. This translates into CAWSGQATNEKLFF.

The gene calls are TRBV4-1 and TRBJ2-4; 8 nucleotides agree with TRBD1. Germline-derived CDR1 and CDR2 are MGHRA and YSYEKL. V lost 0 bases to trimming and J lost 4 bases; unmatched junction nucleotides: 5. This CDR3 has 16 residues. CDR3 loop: CASSQDSRTGKNIQYF. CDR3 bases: TGCGCCAGCAGCCAAGATAGCCGGACAGGGAAAAACATTCAGTACTTC.

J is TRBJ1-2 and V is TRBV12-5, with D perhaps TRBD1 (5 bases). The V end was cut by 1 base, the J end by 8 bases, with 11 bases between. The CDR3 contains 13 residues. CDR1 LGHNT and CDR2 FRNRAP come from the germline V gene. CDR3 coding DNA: TGTGCTAGTGGTTTGGGGACATTCGGCGGCTACACCTTC. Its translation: CASGLGTFGGYTF.

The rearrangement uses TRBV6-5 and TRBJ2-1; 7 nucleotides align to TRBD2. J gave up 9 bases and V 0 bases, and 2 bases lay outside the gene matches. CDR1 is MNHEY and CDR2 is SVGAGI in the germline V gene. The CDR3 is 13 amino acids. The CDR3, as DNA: TGTGCCAGCAGTTACTCGCGCGGGAGTGAGCAGTTCTTC. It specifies CASSYSRGSEQFF.

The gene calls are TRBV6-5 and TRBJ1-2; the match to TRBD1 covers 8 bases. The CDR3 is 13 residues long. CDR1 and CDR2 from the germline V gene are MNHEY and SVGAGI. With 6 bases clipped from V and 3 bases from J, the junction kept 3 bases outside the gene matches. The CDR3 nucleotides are TGTGCCAGCAGCGCGGGACAGGACTATGGCTACACCTTC. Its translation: CASSAGQDYGYTF.

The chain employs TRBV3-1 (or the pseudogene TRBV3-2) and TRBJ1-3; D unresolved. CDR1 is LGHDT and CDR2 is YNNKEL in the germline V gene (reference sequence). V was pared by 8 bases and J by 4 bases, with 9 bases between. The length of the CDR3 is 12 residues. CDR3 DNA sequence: TGTGCCAGCGGGGAGTGGGGAAACACCATATATTTT. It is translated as CASGEWGNTIYF.

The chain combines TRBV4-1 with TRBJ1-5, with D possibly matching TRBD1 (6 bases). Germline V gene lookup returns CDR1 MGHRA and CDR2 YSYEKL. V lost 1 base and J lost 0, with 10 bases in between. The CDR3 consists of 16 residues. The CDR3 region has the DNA TGCGCCAGCAGCCAAGTCCCAGGGGATAGCAATCAGCCCCAGCATTTT. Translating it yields CASSQVPGDSNQPQHF.

In nucleotides, the CDR3 is TGTGCCACAAGGGGGGGGCAGGCTAATTCACCCCTCCACTTT. Translation: CATRGGQANSPLHF. The chain recombines TRBV27 with TRBJ1-6; maybe TRBD1 (6 bases). CDR3 length: 14 residues. Germline V lookup: CDR1 MNHEY, CDR2 SMNVEV (reference sequence). V lost 10 bases to trimming and J lost 6 bases, with 16 bases between them.

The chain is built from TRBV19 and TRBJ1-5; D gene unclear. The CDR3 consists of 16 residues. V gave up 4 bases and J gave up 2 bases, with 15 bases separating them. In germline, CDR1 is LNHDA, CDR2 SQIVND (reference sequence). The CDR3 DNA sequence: TGTGCCAGTAGTAATAACAACCCCGGGGGCAATCAGCCCCAGCATTTT. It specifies CASSNNNPGGNQPQHF.

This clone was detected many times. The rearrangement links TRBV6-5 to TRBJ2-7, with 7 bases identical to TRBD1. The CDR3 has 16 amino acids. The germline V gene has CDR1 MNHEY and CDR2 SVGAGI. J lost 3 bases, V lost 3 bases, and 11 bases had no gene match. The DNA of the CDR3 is TGTGCCAGCAGTTATTCCGACAGGGAAAATGACTACGAGCAGTACTTC. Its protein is CASSYSDRENDYEQYF.

The CDR3 sequence: CASSLNPRGETQYF. The CDR3 DNA sequence: TGTGCCAGCAGCTTAAATCCCAGGGGAGAGACCCAGTACTTC. The rearrangement uses TRBV7-3 and TRBJ2-5, with a possible D match to TRBD1 (6 bases). Between the trimmed V and J ends, which lost 1 base and 4 bases, there was a span of 10 bases. The CDR3 sequence is 14 residues long. Germline V CDR1 and CDR2: SGHTA, FQGTGA.

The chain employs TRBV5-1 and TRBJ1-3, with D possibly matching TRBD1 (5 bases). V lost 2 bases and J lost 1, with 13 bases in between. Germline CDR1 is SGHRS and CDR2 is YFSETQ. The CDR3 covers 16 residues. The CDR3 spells CASSLALQGSGNTIYF. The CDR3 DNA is TGCGCCAGCAGCTTAGCCCTCCAGGGATCTGGAAACACCATATATTTT.

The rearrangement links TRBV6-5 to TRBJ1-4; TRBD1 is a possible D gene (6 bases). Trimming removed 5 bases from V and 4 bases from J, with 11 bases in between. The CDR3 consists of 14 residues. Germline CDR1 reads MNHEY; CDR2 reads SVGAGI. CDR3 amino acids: CASSQTGLNEKLFF. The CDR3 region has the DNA TGTGCCAGCAGTCAGACAGGACTTAATGAAAAACTGTTTTTT.

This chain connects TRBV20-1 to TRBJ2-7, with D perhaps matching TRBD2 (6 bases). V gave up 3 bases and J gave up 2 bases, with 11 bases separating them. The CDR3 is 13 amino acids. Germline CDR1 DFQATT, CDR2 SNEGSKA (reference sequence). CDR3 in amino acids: CSASTGGTYEQYF. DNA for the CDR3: TGCAGTGCTAGTACTGGGGGGACCTACGAGCAGTACTTC.

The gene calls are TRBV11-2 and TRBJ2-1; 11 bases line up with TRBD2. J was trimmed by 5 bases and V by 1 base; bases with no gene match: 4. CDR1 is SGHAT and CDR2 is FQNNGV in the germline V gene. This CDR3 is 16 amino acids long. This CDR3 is CASSLVLAGVNNEQFF. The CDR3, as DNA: TGTGCCAGCAGCTTAGTACTAGCGGGAGTAAACAATGAGCAGTTCTTC.

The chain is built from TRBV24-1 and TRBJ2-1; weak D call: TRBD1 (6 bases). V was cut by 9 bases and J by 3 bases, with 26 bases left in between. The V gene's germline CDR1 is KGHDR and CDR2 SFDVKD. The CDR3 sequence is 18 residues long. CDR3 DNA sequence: TGTGCCACCGGCCCCGGTCAGGGGCAAAAGGGTAGCTACAATGAGCAGTTCTTC. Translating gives CATGPGQGQKGSYNEQFF.

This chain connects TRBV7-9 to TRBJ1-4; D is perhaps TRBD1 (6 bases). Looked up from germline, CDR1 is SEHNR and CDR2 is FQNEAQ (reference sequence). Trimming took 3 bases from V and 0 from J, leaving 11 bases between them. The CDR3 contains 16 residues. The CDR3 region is CASSFQGGATNEKLFF. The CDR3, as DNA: TGTGCCAGCAGCTTTCAAGGGGGGGCAACTAATGAAAAACTGTTTTTT.

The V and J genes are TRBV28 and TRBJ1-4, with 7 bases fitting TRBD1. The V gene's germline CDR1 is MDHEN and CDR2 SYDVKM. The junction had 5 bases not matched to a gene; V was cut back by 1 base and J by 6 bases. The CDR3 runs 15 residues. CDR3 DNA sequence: TGTGCCAGCAGTTTATTAACAGGGGTGGATGAAAAACTGTTTTTT. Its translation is CASSLLTGVDEKLFF. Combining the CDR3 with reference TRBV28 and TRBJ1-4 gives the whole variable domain DVKVTQSSRYLVKRTGEKVFLECVQDMDHENMFWYRQDPGLGLRLIYFSYDVKMKEKGDIPEGYSVSREKKERFSLILESASTNQTSMYLCASSLLTGVDEKLFFGSGTQLSVL.

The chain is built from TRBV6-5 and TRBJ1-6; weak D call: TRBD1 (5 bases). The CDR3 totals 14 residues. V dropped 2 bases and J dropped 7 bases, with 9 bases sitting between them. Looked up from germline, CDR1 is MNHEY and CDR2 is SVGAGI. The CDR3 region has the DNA TGTGCCAGCAGTTACGGCGACAGAAATTCACCCCTCCACTTT. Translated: CASSYGDRNSPLHF.

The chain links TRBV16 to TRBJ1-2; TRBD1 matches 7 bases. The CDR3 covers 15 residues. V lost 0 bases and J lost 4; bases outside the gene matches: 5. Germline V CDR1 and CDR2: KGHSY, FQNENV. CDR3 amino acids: CASSQSVTGAYGYTF. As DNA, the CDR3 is TGTGCCAGCAGCCAATCGGTTACAGGGGCCTATGGCTACACCTTC. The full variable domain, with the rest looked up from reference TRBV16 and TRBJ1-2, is GEEVAQTPKHLVRGEGQKAKLYCAPIKGHSYVFWYQQVLKNEFKFLISFQNENVFDETGMPKERFSAKCLPNSPCSLEIQATKLEDSAVYFCASSQSVTGAYGYTFGSGTRLTVV.

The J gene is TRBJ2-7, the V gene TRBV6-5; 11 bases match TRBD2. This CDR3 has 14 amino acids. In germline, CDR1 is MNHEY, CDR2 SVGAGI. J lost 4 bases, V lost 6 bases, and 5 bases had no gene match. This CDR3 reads CASRVGLAAYEQYV. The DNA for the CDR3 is TGTGCCAGCAGGGTGGGACTAGCGGCTTACGAGCAGTACGTC.

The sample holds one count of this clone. The CDR3 sequence: CASRPGTGGLNEKLFF. The CDR3 DNA follows: TGTGCCAGCAGACCCGGGACAGGGGGGCTCAATGAAAAACTGTTTTTT. The chain carries TRBV5-5 and TRBJ1-4; TRBD1 matches 11 bases. CDR3 length: 16 amino acids. After removal of 5 bases from V and 5 bases from J, the junction contained 8 bases not matched to a gene. CDR1 is SGHKS and CDR2 is YYEKEE in the germline V gene (reference sequence).

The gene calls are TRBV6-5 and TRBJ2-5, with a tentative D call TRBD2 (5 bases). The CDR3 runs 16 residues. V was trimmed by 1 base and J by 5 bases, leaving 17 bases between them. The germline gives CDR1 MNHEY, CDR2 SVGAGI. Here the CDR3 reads CASSYFPGTVGETQYF. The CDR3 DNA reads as TGTGCCAGCAGTTACTTTCCGGGAACAGTCGGGGAGACCCAGTACTTC.

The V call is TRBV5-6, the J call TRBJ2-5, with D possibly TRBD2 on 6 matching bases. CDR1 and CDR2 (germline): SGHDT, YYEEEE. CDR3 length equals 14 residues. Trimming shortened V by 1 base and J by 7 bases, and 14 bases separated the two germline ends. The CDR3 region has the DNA TGTGCCAGCAGCTTGTCGGGGGAAAGTTGGACCCAGTACTTC. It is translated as CASSLSGESWTQYF.

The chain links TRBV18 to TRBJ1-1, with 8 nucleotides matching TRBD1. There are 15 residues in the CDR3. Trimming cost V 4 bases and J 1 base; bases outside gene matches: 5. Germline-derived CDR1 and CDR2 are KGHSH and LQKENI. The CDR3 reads CASSLGQGKNTEAFF. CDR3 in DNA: TGTGCCAGCTCACTCGGACAGGGAAAGAACACTGAAGCTTTCTTT.